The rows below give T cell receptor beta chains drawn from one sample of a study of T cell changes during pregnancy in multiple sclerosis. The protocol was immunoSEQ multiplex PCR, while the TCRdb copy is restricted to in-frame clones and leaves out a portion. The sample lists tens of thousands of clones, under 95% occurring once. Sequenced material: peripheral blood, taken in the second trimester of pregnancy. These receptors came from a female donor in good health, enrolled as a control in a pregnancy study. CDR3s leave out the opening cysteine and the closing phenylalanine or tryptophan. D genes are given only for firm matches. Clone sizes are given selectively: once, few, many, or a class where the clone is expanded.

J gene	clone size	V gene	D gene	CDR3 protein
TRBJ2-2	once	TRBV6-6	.	ASMRGPREELF
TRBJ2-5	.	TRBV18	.	ASSPLARETQY
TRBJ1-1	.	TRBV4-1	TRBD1	ASSPGQVRGTEAF
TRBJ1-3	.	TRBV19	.	ASGQFSGNTIY
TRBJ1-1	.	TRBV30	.	AWRGWGDTEAF
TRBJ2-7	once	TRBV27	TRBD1	ASSSSWTGPGEQY
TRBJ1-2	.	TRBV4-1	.	ASSQEPGVYGYT
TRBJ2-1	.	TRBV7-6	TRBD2	ASSLVWRIAGGHEQF
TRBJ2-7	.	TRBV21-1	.	ASSKPIDIGYEQY
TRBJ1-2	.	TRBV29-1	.	SVEDVTATNYGYT
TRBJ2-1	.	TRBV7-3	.	ASSYRGNEQF
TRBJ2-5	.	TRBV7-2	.	ASSLDSSPRETQY
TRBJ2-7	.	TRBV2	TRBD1	ASPGTGNYEQY
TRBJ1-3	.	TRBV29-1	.	SVKEGAGFSGNTIY
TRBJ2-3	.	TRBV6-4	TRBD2	ASSESTRGADTQY
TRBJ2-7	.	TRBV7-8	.	ASSLSGMGSYEQY
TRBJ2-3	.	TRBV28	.	ASSLAGLKPDTQY
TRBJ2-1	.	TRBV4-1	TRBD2	ASSHGPGLASSYNEQF
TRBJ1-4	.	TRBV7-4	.	ASSLGVGEGEKLF